This T cell receptor (beta chain) comes out of a study of blood T cell repertoires in COVID-19. For the study at large: Sources were T cells, B-cell-depleted T cells, or PBMCs; the material itself was cDNA or gDNA.

Measured with immunoSEQ multiplex PCR; TCRdb has only the in-frame clones, and not every one. The repertoire consists of fewer than 450,000 clones, with about 90% occurring once and the leading ten covering 3% to 4%. After removal of 4 bases from V and 3 bases from J, the junction contained 7 bases not matched to a gene. From germline, CDR1 is SGHDT and CDR2 YYEEEE. The CDR3 has 16 residues. This sequence joins TRBV5-6 and TRBJ2-3; the match to TRBD2 covers 11 bases. Sequencing was carried out using peripheral blood. The clonotype originates from a woman under 30 who had recovered from COVID-19. This CDR3 reads CASSLRLAGRTDTQYF. CDR3 in DNA: TGTGCCAGCAGCCTACGACTAGCGGGGAGAACAGATACGCAGTATTTT. Full variable domain (missing parts from reference TRBV5-6 and TRBJ2-3): DAGVTQSPTHLIKTRGQQVTLRCSPKSGHDTVSWYQQALGQGPQFIFQYYEEEERQRGNFPDRFSGHQFPNYSSELNVNALLLGDSALYLCASSLRLAGRTDTQYFGPGTRLTVL.